The clone carrying this T cell receptor (beta chain) has more than one count but fewer than ten. This record comes from a study of spatial heterogeneity in lung cancer. Each CDR3 protein gets one entry after TCRdb re-called the 5' RACE reads with MiXCR. The sample consists of approximately 56,000 distinct CDR3 sequences, roughly 7% of them appearing once. J lost 0 bases, V lost 7 bases, and 6 bases had no gene match. Germline V gene data show CDR1 as SNHLY and CDR2 as FYNNEI. This CDR3 contains 16 residues. Sample time point: blood at routine non-recurrence follow-up after resection. Extraction of whole RNA from tumor, nontumor lung or frozen PBMC preceded unsorted sequencing.

Here the sequenced sample was PBMCs, taken at follow-up. The V and J genes are TRBV2 and TRBJ2-3; 11 nucleotides match TRBD2. The origin of this receptor is a female donor with early-stage non-small cell lung cancer. DNA for the CDR3: TGTGCCAGCACACTAGCGGGGGCCCCTAGCACAGATACGCAGTATTTT. This codes for CASTLAGAPSTDTQYF. The entire variable domain, with the rest obtained from reference TRBV2 and TRBJ2-3, is as follows: EPEVTQTPSHQVTQMGQEVILRCVPISNHLYFYWYRQILGQKVEFLVSFYNNEISEKSEIFDDQFSVERPDGSNFTLKIRSTKLEDSAMYFCASTLAGAPSTDTQYFGPGTRLTVL.